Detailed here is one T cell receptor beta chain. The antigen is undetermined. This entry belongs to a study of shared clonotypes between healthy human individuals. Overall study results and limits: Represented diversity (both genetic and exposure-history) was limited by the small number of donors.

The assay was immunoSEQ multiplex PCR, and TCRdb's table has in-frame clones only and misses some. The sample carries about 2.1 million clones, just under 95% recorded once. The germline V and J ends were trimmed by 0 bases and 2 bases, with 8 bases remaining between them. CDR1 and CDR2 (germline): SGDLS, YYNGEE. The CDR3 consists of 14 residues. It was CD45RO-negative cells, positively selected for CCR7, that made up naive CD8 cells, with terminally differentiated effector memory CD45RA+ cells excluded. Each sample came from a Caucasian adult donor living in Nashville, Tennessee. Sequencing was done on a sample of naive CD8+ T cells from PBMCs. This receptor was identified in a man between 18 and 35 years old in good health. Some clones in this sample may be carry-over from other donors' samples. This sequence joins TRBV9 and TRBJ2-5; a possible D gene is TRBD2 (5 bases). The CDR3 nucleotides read TGTGCCAGCAGCGTAGACGGGGTACAAGAGACCCAGTACTTC. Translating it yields CASSVDGVQETQYF.